The 8 T cell receptor beta chains listed next were all sequenced from one sample in a study of T cells in Graves' hyperthyroidism and ophthalmopathy. Using RNA transcripts as the source, TCR beta CDR3 regions were amplified. The study used the HTBI primer set for a first-round RT-PCR of the TCR CDR3. TCRdb reprocessed the multiplex PCR reads via MiXCR and lists one record per CDR3 protein. Here the sample spans some 550,000 distinct CDR3 sequences, more than 15% being singletons. Specimen: blood. Receptors were obtained from a woman aged 35 to 49 with Graves' ophthalmopathy.

The rearrangement uses TRBV20-1 and TRBJ1-2, with unresolved D. In germline, CDR1 is DFQATT, CDR2 SNEGSKA (reference sequence). Between the trimmed V and J ends, which lost 3 bases and 2 bases, there was a span of 10 bases. The length of the CDR3 is 13 residues. The CDR3 coding sequence is TGCAGTGCTAGGTTAGGCAGCAACTATGGCTACACCTTC. It translates to CSARLGSNYGYTF.

The chain employs TRBV5-1 and TRBJ1-2, with D unresolved. The CDR3 contains 15 residues. The ends were cut back, 4 bases at V and 4 bases at J, with 17 bases in the middle. The germline V gene encodes CDR1 SGHRS and CDR2 YFSETQ. This CDR3 reads CASSPGHDRRYGYTF. CDR3 nucleotide sequence: TGCGCCAGCAGCCCGGGCCACGACCGTCGCTATGGCTACACCTTC.

A word on this clonotype: Given a much more abundant clone one base away, this may be a read error. Because it lacks the conserved phenylalanine or tryptophan at the end, this CDR3 is likely a read error. This rearrangement joins TRBV30 to TRBJ1-5; 10 bases fit TRBD1. This CDR3 has 17 amino acids. Germline V CDR1 and CDR2: GTSNPN, SVGIG (reference sequence). After removal of 2 bases from V and 6 bases from J, the junction contained 13 bases not matched to a gene. The CDR3 sequence is CAWSYRDRGYTTQPQHS. The CDR3 DNA follows: TGTGCCTGGAGTTACCGGGACAGGGGTTACACAACTCAGCCCCAGCATTCT.

This clonotype was counted a few times. This chain connects TRBV20-1 to TRBJ1-2, with D possibly matching TRBD1 (5 bases). The germline V gene encodes CDR1 DFQATT and CDR2 SNEGSKA (reference sequence). The CDR3 is 12 residues long. The V and J ends lost 3 bases and 8 bases respectively, with 13 bases between them. The chain's CDR3 is CSASIPGRGYTF. The DNA for the CDR3 is TGCAGTGCTAGTATCCCAGGGCGAGGCTACACCTTC.

The gene calls are TRBV29-1 and TRBJ2-3; D uncertain. V was pared by 4 bases and J by 0 bases, with 11 bases between. CDR3 length: 14 amino acids. CDR1 is SQVTM, CDR2 ANQGSEA, per germline. Here the CDR3 DNA reads TGCAGCGTTGTGCCGGCCACTAGCACAGATACGCAGTATTTT. Its protein is CSVVPATSTDTQYF.

The rearrangement joins TRBV28 to TRBJ1-1; 11 bases agree with TRBD1. The CDR3 has 18 amino acids. The germline CDR1 and CDR2 sequences are MDHEN and SYDVKM. The V and J ends lost 5 bases and 3 bases, in that order; junction bases with no gene match: 14. The CDR3 DNA reads TGTGCCAGCAGTGTTGGACAGGGGGCATGGGGCGGCTACACTGAAGCTTTCTTT. Translated, it gives CASSVGQGAWGGYTEAFF. Drawing the rest from reference TRBV28 and TRBJ1-1, the complete variable domain is DVKVTQSSRYLVKRTGEKVFLECVQDMDHENMFWYRQDPGLGLRLIYFSYDVKMKEKGDIPEGYSVSREKKERFSLILESASTNQTSMYLCASSVGQGAWGGYTEAFFGQGTRLTVV.

This clonotype was detected ten times or more. V is TRBV28 and J is TRBJ2-5; D may correspond to TRBD1 or TRBD2 (5 bases each). The germline gives CDR1 MDHEN, CDR2 SYDVKM. Trimming pared 6 bases from V and 5 bases from J, leaving 19 bases between. This CDR3 comprises 15 residues. The CDR3, as DNA: TGTGCCAGCAGGGAAACGGGACGCCTCCGGGAGACCCAGTACTTC. Amino acid sequence: CASRETGRLRETQYF.

This clonotype was seen repeatedly, ten times or more. The chain combines TRBV2 with TRBJ2-7; 12 positions match TRBD2. Germline V lookup: CDR1 SNHLY, CDR2 FYNNEI. The CDR3 sequence is 15 residues long. V lost 6 bases and J lost 4; bases outside the gene matches: 7. The CDR3 sequence is CASSATSGRGYEQYF. CDR3 bases: TGTGCCAGCAGCGCGACTAGCGGGAGAGGATACGAGCAGTACTTC.